One and the same sample provided the 4 T cell receptor beta chains below, sequenced in a study of beta chain features in type 1 diabetes. Study conclusions and caveats: Type 1 diabetes patients had moderately but significantly shorter TCRB CDR3s in all four CD4+ subsets.

These receptors lack a known antigen. Every bit of the isolated RNA underwent reverse transcription, so sequencing read expressed TCRB transcripts. Some clones are missing from TCRdb's copy, which holds only in-frame ones; the method was immunoSEQ multiplex PCR. This sample has hundreds of thousands of clones, with about 12% found just once. Material: naive CD4+ T cells from blood. The receptors come from a woman aged 18-29 years with type 1 diabetes.

The chain recombines TRBV7-9 with TRBJ1-1; D perhaps matches TRBD1 (5 bases). The CDR3 loop spans 14 amino acids. Deletions cut 4 bases from V and 6 bases from J, with 15 bases between. CDR1 SEHNR and CDR2 FQNEAQ come from the germline V gene (reference sequence). The CDR3 sequence: CASSSGGVYAEAFF. CDR3 DNA: TGTGCCAGCAGCTCGGGGGGGGTATACGCTGAAGCTTTCTTT. Full variable domain (outside the CDR3, taken from reference TRBV7-9 and TRBJ1-1): DTGVSQNPRHKITKRGQNVTFRCDPISEHNRLYWYRQTLGQGPEFLTYFQNEAQLEKSRLLSDRFSAERPKGSFSTLEIQRTEQGDSAMYLCASSSGGVYAEAFFGQGTRLTVV.

This sequence joins TRBV27 and TRBJ2-7; TRBD1 is a possible D gene (5 bases). This CDR3 region has 15 residues. Germline V gene lookup returns CDR1 MNHEY and CDR2 SMNVEV (reference sequence). Trimming cost V 0 bases and J 0 bases, with 9 bases left between them. DNA for the CDR3: TGTGCCAGCAGTTTATCGGGGCTGGCCTCCTACGAGCAGTACTTC. It codes for CASSLSGLASYEQYF.

The chain is built from TRBV18 and TRBJ2-7; TRBD1 matches at 9 bases. The V gene's germline CDR1 is KGHSH and CDR2 LQKENI. CDR3 length: 15 residues. After removal of 0 bases from V and 5 bases from J, the junction contained 5 bases not matched to a gene. CDR3 sequence (DNA): TGTGCCAGCTCACCACCGTCGGGACAGGGAAACGAGCAGTACTTC. Translating gives CASSPPSGQGNEQYF.

CDR3 residues: CASGPERKTGVQREGSTGELFF. CDR3 nucleotides: TGTGCTAGTGGTCCCGAACGGAAGACAGGGGTCCAGCGGGAGGGCAGCACCGGGGAGCTGTTTTTT. The chain carries TRBV12-5 and TRBJ2-2; 10 nucleotides align to TRBD2. The CDR3 is 22 amino acids. Germline-derived CDR1 and CDR2 are LGHNT and FRNRAP. J gave up 4 bases and V 5 bases, and 25 bases lay outside the gene matches.